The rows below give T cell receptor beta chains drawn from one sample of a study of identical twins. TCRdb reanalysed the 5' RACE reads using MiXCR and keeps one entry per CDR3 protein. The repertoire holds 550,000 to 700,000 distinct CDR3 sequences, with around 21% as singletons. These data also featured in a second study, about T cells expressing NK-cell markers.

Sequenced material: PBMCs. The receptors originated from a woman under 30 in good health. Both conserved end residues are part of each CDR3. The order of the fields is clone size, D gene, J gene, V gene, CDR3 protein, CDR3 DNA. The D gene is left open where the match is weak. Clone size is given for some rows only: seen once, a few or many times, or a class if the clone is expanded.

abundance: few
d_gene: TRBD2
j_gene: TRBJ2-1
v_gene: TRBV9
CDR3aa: CASSVAGGPLDEQFF
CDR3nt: TGTGCCAGCAGCGTAGCGGGAGGCCCCCTAGATGAGCAGTTCTTC

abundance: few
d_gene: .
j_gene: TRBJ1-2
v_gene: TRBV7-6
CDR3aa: CASSLAGGMGYTF
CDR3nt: TGTGCCAGCAGCTTAGCTGGGGGTATGGGCTACACCTTC

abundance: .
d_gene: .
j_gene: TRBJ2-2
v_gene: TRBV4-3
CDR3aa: CASSQVLALPVGGELFF
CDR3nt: TGCGCCAGCAGCCAAGTACTAGCCCTCCCGGTTGGCGGGGAGCTGTTTTTT

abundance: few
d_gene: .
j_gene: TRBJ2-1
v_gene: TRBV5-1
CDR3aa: CASTRDPGTLNNEQFF
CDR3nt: TGCGCCAGCACCAGAGACCCCGGGACGCTGAACAATGAGCAGTTCTTC

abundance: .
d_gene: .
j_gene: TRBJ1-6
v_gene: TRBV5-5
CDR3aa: CASSFSGTPERDLHF
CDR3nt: TGTGCCAGCAGCTTTTCAGGGACCCCGGAGCGGGACCTCCACTTT

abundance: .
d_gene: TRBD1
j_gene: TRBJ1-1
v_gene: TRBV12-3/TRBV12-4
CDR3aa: CASSSSGTGVSAFF
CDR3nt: TGTGCCAGCAGTTCATCCGGGACAGGGGTGTCGGCTTTCTTT

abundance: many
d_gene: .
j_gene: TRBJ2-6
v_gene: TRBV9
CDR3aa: CASSKSGNSGANVLTF
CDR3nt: TGTGCCAGCAGCAAGTCGGGGAACTCTGGGGCCAACGTCCTGACTTTC

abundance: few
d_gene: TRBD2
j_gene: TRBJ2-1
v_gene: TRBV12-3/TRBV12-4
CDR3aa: CASSAGLVFVEQFF
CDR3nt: TGTGCCAGCAGCGCGGGACTAGTCTTCGTTGAGCAGTTCTTC

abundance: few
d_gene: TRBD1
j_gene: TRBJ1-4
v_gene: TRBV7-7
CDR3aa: CASSQDRDEKLFF
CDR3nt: TGTGCTAGCAGCCAGGACAGGGATGAAAAACTGTTTTTT

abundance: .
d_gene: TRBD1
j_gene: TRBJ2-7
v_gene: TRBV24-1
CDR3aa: CATRLRQGDYEQYF
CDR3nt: TGTGCCACCAGACTTCGACAGGGCGACTACGAGCAGTACTTC

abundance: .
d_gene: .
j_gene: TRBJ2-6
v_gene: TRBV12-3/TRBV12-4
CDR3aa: CASSPLGQGAGANVLTF
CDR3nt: TGTGCCAGCAGTCCGTTAGGGCAGGGCGCCGGGGCCAACGTCCTGACTTTC

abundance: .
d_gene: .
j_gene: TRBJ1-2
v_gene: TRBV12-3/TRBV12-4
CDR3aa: CASSLGLAVYGYTF
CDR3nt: TGTGCCAGCAGTTTAGGCTTGGCGGTTTATGGCTACACCTTC

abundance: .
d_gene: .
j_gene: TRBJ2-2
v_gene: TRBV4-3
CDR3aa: CASSQELGSGELFF
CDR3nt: TGCGCCAGCAGCCAAGAACTGGGAAGCGGGGAGCTGTTTTTT

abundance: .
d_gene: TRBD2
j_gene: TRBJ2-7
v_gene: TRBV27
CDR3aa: CASSPYRVLAGATYEQYF
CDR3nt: TGTGCCAGCAGTCCATATAGGGTCCTAGCGGGAGCTACCTACGAGCAGTACTTC

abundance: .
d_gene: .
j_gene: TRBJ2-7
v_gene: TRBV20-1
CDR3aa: CSASSAVTYEQYF
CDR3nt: TGCAGTGCTTCTTCCGCCGTTACCTACGAGCAGTACTTC

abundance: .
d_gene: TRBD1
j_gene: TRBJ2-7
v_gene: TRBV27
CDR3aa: CASSLWGTGPYEQYF
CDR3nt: TGTGCCAGCAGTTTATGGGGGACAGGGCCCTACGAGCAGTACTTC

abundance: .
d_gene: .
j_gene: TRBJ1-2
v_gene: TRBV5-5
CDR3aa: CASSLELPRGYGYTF
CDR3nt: TGTGCCAGCAGCCTGGAGCTCCCGCGGGGCTATGGCTACACCTTC

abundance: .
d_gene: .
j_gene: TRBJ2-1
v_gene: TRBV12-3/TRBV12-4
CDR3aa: CASSLPGRREQFF
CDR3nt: TGTGCCAGCAGTTTACCGGGGCGTCGGGAGCAGTTCTTC

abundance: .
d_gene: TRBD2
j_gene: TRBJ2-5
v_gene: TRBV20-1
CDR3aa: CSARPTSRGETQYF
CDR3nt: TGCAGTGCCCGACCGACTAGCCGCGGGGAGACCCAGTACTTC

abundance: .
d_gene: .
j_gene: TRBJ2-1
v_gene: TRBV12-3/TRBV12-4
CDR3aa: CASRAGLDEQFF
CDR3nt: TGTGCCAGCAGGGCAGGGCTCGATGAGCAGTTCTTC

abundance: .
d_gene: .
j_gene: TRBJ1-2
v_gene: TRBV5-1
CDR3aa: CASSRTEDGYTF
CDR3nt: TGCGCCAGCAGCCGAACAGAGGATGGCTACACCTTC

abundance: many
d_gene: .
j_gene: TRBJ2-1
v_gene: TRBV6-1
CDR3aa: CASSPEQGLRNEQFF
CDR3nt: TGTGCCAGCAGCCCAGAACAGGGTCTACGCAATGAGCAGTTCTTC

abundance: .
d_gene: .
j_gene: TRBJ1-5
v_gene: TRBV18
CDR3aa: CASSPDSHQPQHF
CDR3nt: TGTGCCAGCTCACCTGACAGCCATCAGCCCCAGCATTTT

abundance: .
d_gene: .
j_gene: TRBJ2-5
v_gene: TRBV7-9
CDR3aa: CASSFHTGLSYEETQYF
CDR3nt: TGTGCCAGCAGCTTTCACACGGGACTCAGTTACGAGGAGACCCAGTACTTC

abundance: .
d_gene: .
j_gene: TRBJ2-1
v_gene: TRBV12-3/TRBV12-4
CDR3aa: CASRPPINEQFF
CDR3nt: TGTGCCAGCAGGCCTCCTATCAATGAGCAGTTCTTC

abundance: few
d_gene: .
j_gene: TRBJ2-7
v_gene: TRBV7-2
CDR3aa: CASSLPPGLPYEQYF
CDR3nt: TGTGCCAGCAGCCTCCCACCGGGACTCCCGTACGAGCAGTACTTC

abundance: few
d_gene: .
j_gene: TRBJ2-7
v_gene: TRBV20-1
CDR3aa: CSASGDSYEQYF
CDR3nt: TGCAGTGCTAGCGGGGATTCCTACGAGCAGTACTTC

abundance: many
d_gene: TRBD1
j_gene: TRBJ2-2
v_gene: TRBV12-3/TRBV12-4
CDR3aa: CASSPGQGARDGELFF
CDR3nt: TGTGCCAGCAGTCCGGGACAGGGGGCGCGGGACGGGGAGCTGTTTTTT

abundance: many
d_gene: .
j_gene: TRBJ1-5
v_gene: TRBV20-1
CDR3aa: CSAIPGSNQPQHF
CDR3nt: TGCAGTGCTATTCCAGGAAGCAATCAGCCCCAGCATTTT

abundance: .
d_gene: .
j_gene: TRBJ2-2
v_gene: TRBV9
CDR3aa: CASSVALGGGELFF
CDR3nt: TGTGCCAGCAGCGTAGCTCTCGGGGGCGGGGAGCTGTTTTTT

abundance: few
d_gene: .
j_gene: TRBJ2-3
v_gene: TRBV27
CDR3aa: CASSLGPIDTQYF
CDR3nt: TGTGCCAGCAGTTTAGGGCCGATAGATACGCAGTATTTT

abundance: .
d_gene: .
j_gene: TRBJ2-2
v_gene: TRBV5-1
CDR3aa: CASSLLQGSTGELFF
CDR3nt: TGCGCCAGCAGCTTGTTGCAGGGAAGCACCGGGGAGCTGTTTTTT

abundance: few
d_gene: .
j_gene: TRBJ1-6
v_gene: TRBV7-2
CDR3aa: CASSPEGRVVVSPLHF
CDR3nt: TGTGCCAGCAGCCCCGAAGGACGGGTTGTGGTTTCACCCCTCCACTTT

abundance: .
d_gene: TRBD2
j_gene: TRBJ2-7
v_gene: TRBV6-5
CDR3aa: CASSYGTSGYSYEQYF
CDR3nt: TGTGCCAGCAGTTACGGGACTAGCGGATACTCCTACGAGCAGTACTTC

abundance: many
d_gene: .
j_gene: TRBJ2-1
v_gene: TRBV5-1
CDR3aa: CASSPANLYNEQFF
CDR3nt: TGCGCCAGCAGCCCCGCGAATCTTTACAATGAGCAGTTCTTC

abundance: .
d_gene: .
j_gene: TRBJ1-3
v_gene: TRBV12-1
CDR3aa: CASSSLRARGNTIYF
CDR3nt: TGTGCCAGCAGCTCTCTGCGGGCTAGGGGAAACACCATATATTTT

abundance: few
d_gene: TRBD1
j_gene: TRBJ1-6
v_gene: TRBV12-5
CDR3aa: CASGPDRGGSPLHF
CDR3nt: TGTGCTAGTGGACCGGACAGGGGCGGATCACCCCTCCACTTT

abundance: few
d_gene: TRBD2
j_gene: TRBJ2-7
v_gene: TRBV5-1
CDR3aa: CASSRSAGTNYEQYF
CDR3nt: TGCGCCAGCAGCCGATCAGCGGGGACCAACTACGAGCAGTACTTC

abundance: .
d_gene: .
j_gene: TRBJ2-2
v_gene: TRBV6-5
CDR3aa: CASSYTGPRELFF
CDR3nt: TGTGCCAGCAGTTACACAGGGCCTAGGGAGCTGTTTTTT

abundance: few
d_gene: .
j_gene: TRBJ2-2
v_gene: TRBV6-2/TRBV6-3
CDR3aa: CASILRGSGELFF
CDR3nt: TGTGCCAGCATTTTAAGGGGCAGCGGGGAGCTGTTTTTT

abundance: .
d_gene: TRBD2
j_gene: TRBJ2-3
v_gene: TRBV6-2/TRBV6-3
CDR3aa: CASSPFPGLADPSTDTQYF
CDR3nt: TGTGCCAGCAGCCCCTTTCCGGGACTAGCGGACCCTAGCACAGATACGCAGTATTTT